Below, 4 T cell receptor beta chains from the same sample are listed, as sequenced in a study of PD-L1 blockade in urothelial cancer. Noted time point: pretreatment peripheral blood. Measured with immunoSEQ multiplex PCR; TCRdb has only the in-frame clones, and not every one. In the table there are around 45,000 clones, 75% to 85% of which are singletons. Specimen: PBMCs, collected around atezolizumab (anti-PD-L1) treatment. The receptors shown here come from a man in his sixties with urothelial cancer.

CDR3 sequence: CASSSTRTQQATYGYTF. The DNA for the CDR3 is TGTGCCAGCAGTTCAACACGAACCCAACAGGCTACCTATGGCTACACCTTC. The chain joins TRBV27 to TRBJ1-2, with TRBD1 as a possible D gene (5 bases). Germline V lookup: CDR1 MNHEY, CDR2 SMNVEV (reference sequence). CDR3 size: 17 residues. With 4 bases removed from V and 4 bases from J, the gap between germline ends came to 22 bases.

In this sample, this clone turned up many times. The chain joins TRBV27 to TRBJ2-7; 9 bases are a match to TRBD1. The germline V gene encodes CDR1 MNHEY and CDR2 SMNVEV (reference sequence). Unmatched junction bases numbered 3, after V lost 4 bases and J lost 2 bases. CDR3 length equals 14 residues. CDR3 residues: CASSYRTGAYEQYF. CDR3 bases: TGTGCCAGCAGTTATAGGACAGGGGCCTACGAGCAGTACTTC.

V and J are TRBV18 and TRBJ1-2; 9 bases are a match to TRBD1. This CDR3 has 13 residues. J lost 7 bases, V lost 4 bases, and 4 bases had no gene match. The germline V gene encodes CDR1 KGHSH and CDR2 LQKENI. CDR3 DNA sequence: TGTGCCAGCTCACAACAGGGGGCGGCTGGCTACACCTTC. Amino acids: CASSQQGAAGYTF.

This sequence joins TRBV2 and TRBJ2-5; 11 nucleotides agree with TRBD2. V lost 7 bases and J lost 2; bases outside the gene matches: 6. Germline loops: CDR1 SNHLY, CDR2 FYNNEI. The CDR3 extends over 15 amino acids. The CDR3 DNA sequence: TGTGCCAGCAATGGACTAGCGGGTCCTCAAGAGACCCAGTACTTC. As protein: CASNGLAGPQETQYF.